In its sample, the clone carrying this T cell receptor (beta chain) was seen once. These data belong to a study of blood T cell repertoires in COVID-19. Clones were sequenced by immunoSEQ multiplex PCR, and TCRdb holds only the in-frame ones, with some missing. This table holds about 170,000 clones, 82% found once. With 4 bases clipped from V and 2 bases from J, the junction kept 8 bases outside the gene matches. Germline V lookup: CDR1 SGHNT, CDR2 YYREEE (reference sequence). There are 15 residues in the CDR3. V is TRBV5-4 and J is TRBJ1-1; TRBD1 aligns across 7 bases. Input material: peripheral blood. The source is a woman in her 70s with acute or convalescent COVID-19. The CDR3 DNA reads TGTGCCAGCAGCCCACCGGGGACAGTTAACACTGAAGCTTTCTTT. Amino acid sequence: CASSPPGTVNTEAFF.